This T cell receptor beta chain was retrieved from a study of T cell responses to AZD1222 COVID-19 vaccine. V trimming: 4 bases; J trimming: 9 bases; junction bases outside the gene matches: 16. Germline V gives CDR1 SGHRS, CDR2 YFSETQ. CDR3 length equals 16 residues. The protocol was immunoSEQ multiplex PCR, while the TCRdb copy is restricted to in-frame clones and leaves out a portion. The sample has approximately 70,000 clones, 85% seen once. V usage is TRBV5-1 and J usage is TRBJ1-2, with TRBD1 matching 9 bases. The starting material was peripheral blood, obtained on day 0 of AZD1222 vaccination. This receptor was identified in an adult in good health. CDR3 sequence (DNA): TGCGCCAGCAGCCAGGGGACAGGGACGGGTCTATCGAGCTACACCTTC. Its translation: CASSQGTGTGLSSYTF.